This TCR beta chain is drawn from a study of blood T cell repertoires in COVID-19. The overall study: Acute and convalescent COVID-19 specimens originated in the United States, Italy and Spain. In each case, the material was cDNA or gDNA derived from T cells, B-cell-depleted T cells, or PBMCs.

This clone was seen only a few times. Source study methods: Reference gene primer amplification gave nucleated cell count estimates. Some clones are missing from TCRdb's copy, which holds only in-frame ones; the method was immunoSEQ multiplex PCR. That table gives V, J and clone size, and the DNA gave D and trimming. The sample has around 200,000 clones, approximately 89% seen once. In germline, CDR1 is SGHRS, CDR2 YFSETQ. Losses at the gene ends were 2 bases for V and 1 base for J; bases not matched to a gene: 6. The CDR3 sequence is 16 residues long. This chain joins TRBV5-1 and TRBJ1-3, with 7 bases that match TRBD1. This TCR was recovered from a middle-aged man with active or convalescent COVID-19. The sample taken for sequencing was peripheral blood. The CDR3 DNA reads TGCGCCAGCAGCTTCGGACAGGTCCGTTCTGGAAACACCATATATTTT. Translation: CASSFGQVRSGNTIYF. Using reference TRBV5-1 and TRBJ1-3 for the parts outside the CDR3, the full variable domain is KAGVTQTPRYLIKTRGQQVTLSCSPISGHRSVSWYQQTPGQGLQFLFEYFSETQRNKGNFPGRFSGRQFSNSRSEMNVSTLELGDSALYLCASSFGQVRSGNTIYFGEGSWLTVV.